This T cell receptor beta chain derives from a study of blood T cell repertoires in COVID-19. Overall study context: Researchers got acute and convalescent COVID-19 samples from the United States, Italy and Spain. PBMCs, B-cell-depleted T cells, or T cells were the source of the cDNA or gDNA that made up the material.

In the authors' workflow: For nucleated cells, counts were estimated from reference gene primer amplification. Assay: immunoSEQ multiplex PCR; the TCRdb copy retains only in-frame clones and omits some. V, J and clone size are those of that table, while D and trimming were read from the DNA. The sample contains some 300,000 clones, approximately 80% of which appear only once. This CDR3 contains 15 residues. In germline, CDR1 is MDHEN, CDR2 SYDVKM. Trimming cost V 5 bases and J 2 bases; bases outside gene matches: 5. This chain links TRBV28 with TRBJ2-7; 11 bases line up with TRBD2. The TCR originated in a woman aged 50 to 65 with active or convalescent COVID-19. The sample taken for sequencing was peripheral blood. CDR3 residues: CASSLLTSGTYEQYF. CDR3 coding DNA: TGTGCCAGCAGTCTATTGACTAGCGGGACCTACGAGCAGTACTTC.